This TCR beta chain was captured in a study of blood T cell repertoires in COVID-19. The overall study: In each case, the material was cDNA or gDNA derived from T cells, B-cell-depleted T cells, or PBMCs.

J lost 4 bases, V lost 4 bases, and 6 bases had no gene match. Per the germline V gene, CDR1 is LGHDT and CDR2 is YNNKEL (reference sequence). The CDR3 totals 15 residues. Assay: immunoSEQ multiplex PCR; the TCRdb copy retains only in-frame clones and omits some. The sample shows around 150,000 clones, around 89% of them seen only once. The sample comprised peripheral blood. The chain combines TRBV3-1 (or the pseudogene TRBV3-2) with TRBJ2-4, with 8 bases fitting TRBD1. This TCR came from a woman aged 55-69 years with active COVID-19. In DNA form, the CDR3 reads TGTGCCAGCAGCCTGACGACAGGGGCGAAAAACATTCAGTACTTC. As protein: CASSLTTGAKNIQYF.